The present T cell receptor beta chain was sequenced within a study of T cells in Graves' hyperthyroidism and ophthalmopathy. This clonotype was detected only a few times. Amplification targeted TCR beta CDR3 regions from RNA transcripts. In the first-round RT-PCR of the TCR CDR3, the HTBI primer set was used. MiXCR, run by TCRdb on the multiplex PCR reads, gives a single entry per CDR3 protein. The table has around 500,000 distinct CDR3 sequences, less than 15% seen once. The receptor was isolated from a woman aged 40-49 years with Graves' hyperthyroidism. Material for sequencing was blood.

In DNA, the CDR3 is TGTGCCAGCAGCTCTACTAGCGGGGGGACCTACGAGCAGTACTTC. Its translation is CASSSTSGGTYEQYF. This chain uses TRBV7-8 with TRBJ2-7, with TRBD2 matching over 12 bases. Germline CDR1 reads SGHVS; CDR2 reads FQNEAQ. The V gene end was trimmed by 4 bases and the J gene end by 2 bases; junction bases not matched to a gene: 3. This CDR3 contains 15 residues. The full variable domain, its missing parts supplied by reference TRBV7-8 and TRBJ2-7, is GAGVSQSPRYKVAKRGQDVALRCDPISGHVSLFWYQQALGQGPEFLTYFQNEAQLDKSGLPSDRFFAERPEGSVSTLKIQRTQQEDSAVYLCASSSTSGGTYEQYFGPGTRLTVT.